A selection of T cell receptor beta chains follows, all from one sample in a study of cytomegalovirus exposure and HLA in healthy donors. Clones were read by immunoSEQ multiplex PCR, and TCRdb kept only the in-frame ones, dropping some. The sample has about 200,000 clones; roughly four fifths are singletons. What was sequenced was PBMCs. Every receptor here comes from a man aged 25 to 40 in good health and CMV-seronegative. Each CDR3 is given with its conserved first and last residue. A D gene is named only where the DNA matches it firmly. For some rows the clone size is stated as once, few or many, or as a class when expanded; others skip it.

CDR3 protein	CDR3 DNA	CDR3 length	V gene	J gene	D gene	clone size
CASSETQGYGYTF	TGCGCCAGCAGCGAGACACAGGGCTATGGCTACACCTTC	13	TRBV5-1	TRBJ1-2	-	-
CASSFGVSSYEQYF	TGTGCCAGCAGTTTCGGGGTATCCTCCTACGAGCAGTACTTC	14	TRBV27	TRBJ2-7	-	-
CASKRGEKLFF	TGTGCCAGCAAACGGGGAGAAAAACTGTTTTTT	11	TRBV28	TRBJ1-4	-	-
CASSPLTETNEKLFF	TGTGCCAGCAGCCCCCTGACAGAGACTAATGAAAAACTGTTTTTT	15	TRBV11-2	TRBJ1-4	-	-
CASSTEGTALNTEAFF	TGCGCCAGCAGCACTGAAGGGACAGCCCTGAACACTGAAGCTTTCTTT	16	TRBV5-1	TRBJ1-1	TRBD1	-
CASSRREYSETQYF	TGTGCCAGTTCTAGGCGGGAGTATTCCGAGACCCAGTACTTC	14	TRBV2	TRBJ2-5	TRBD2	once
CASSLDPLREQYF	TGTGCCAGCAGCTTAGATCCCCTACGAGAGCAGTACTTC	13	TRBV7-3	TRBJ2-7	-	-
CASRAVQETQYF	TGTGCCAGCAGGGCGGTTCAAGAGACCCAGTACTTC	12	TRBV2	TRBJ2-5	-	-
CSLRAGPYNEQFF	TGCAGCTTGAGGGCAGGACCCTACAATGAGCAGTTCTTC	13	TRBV29-1	TRBJ2-1	-	-
CASSSRTGRIETQYF	TGTGCCAGCAGCTCCCGGACAGGGAGGATTGAGACCCAGTACTTC	15	TRBV7-7	TRBJ2-5	TRBD1	-
CASRTTKGTDTQYF	TGTGCCAGCAGAACCACCAAGGGGACAGATACGCAGTATTTT	14	TRBV21-1	TRBJ2-3	-	-
CASSPPSRGADTEAFF	TGTGCCAGCTCACCTCCGTCCCGCGGGGCGGACACTGAAGCTTTCTTT	16	TRBV18	TRBJ1-1	-	-
CAHRSSYNEQFF	TGTGCCCACAGGAGCTCCTACAATGAGCAGTTCTTC	12	TRBV30	TRBJ2-1	-	-
CASSKTSGRADEQFF	TGTGCCAGCAGCAAAACTAGCGGGAGGGCGGATGAGCAGTTCTTC	15	TRBV27	TRBJ2-1	TRBD2	-
CATLELPNTGELFF	TGTGCCACCCTAGAATTACCGAACACCGGGGAGCTGTTTTTT	14	TRBV11-2	TRBJ2-2	-	few
CASSLDRTANYGYTF	TGTGCCAGCAGCTTGGATCGGACAGCTAACTATGGCTACACCTTC	15	TRBV5-4	TRBJ1-2	-	-
CASSPASSYNEQFF	TGTGCCAGCAGTCCTGCCAGCTCCTACAATGAGCAGTTCTTC	14	TRBV6-6	TRBJ2-1	-	-
CASSSDRVGNTIYF	TGCGCCAGCAGCTCGGACAGGGTTGGAAACACCATATATTTT	14	TRBV5-1	TRBJ1-3	TRBD1	-
CAGQGLNYGYTF	TGTGCCGGCCAAGGACTGAACTATGGCTACACCTTC	12	TRBV30	TRBJ1-2	-	-
CASSLSGSETQYF	TGTGCCAGCAGTTTATCGGGGTCGGAGACCCAGTACTTC	13	TRBV28	TRBJ2-5	-	few
CASRSNTGDQPQHF	TGTGCCAGCAGGTCTAACACCGGGGATCAGCCCCAGCATTTT	14	TRBV6-6	TRBJ1-5	-	few
CAWSVLRGNTEAFF	TGTGCCTGGAGTGTACTAAGGGGAAACACTGAAGCTTTCTTT	14	TRBV30	TRBJ1-1	-	-
CASSGANEQFF	TGTGCCAGCAGTGGGGCCAATGAGCAGTTCTTC	11	TRBV7-6	TRBJ2-1	-	once
CASQTSGGYNEQFF	TGTGCCAGCCAAACTAGCGGGGGTTACAATGAGCAGTTCTTC	14	TRBV6-1	TRBJ2-1	TRBD2	few
CASSSATGGYEQYF	TGTGCCAGTAGTTCGGCGACAGGAGGCTACGAGCAGTACTTC	14	TRBV19	TRBJ2-7	-	-
CTSSHGSGGYSNQPQHF	TGCACCAGCAGCCATGGTTCCGGCGGTTATAGCAATCAGCCCCAGCATTTT	17	TRBV1	TRBJ1-5	-	-
CASSPGLAGPSSYNEQFF	TGTGCCAGCAGCCCCGGACTAGCGGGACCTAGCTCCTACAATGAGCAGTTCTTC	18	TRBV9	TRBJ2-1	TRBD2	-